This TCR beta chain was captured by sequencing in a study of graft-versus-host responses after intestinal transplantation. Study details: Anti-thymocyte globulin served as induction for all recipients, who then took tacrolimus and steroids for about three years.

Profiled with immunoSEQ multiplex PCR; TCRdb holds only in-frame clones, not every one. The table records 65,000 to 85,000 clones, approximately 92% of them present only once. In regard to this clone: Its matching antigen is unknown.

Another site or the posterior iliac crest supplied the bone marrow collected after transplant. The study, taken as a whole, reports: Some patients had graft-donor T cell macrochimerism, and their allografts showed high graft-versus-host to host-versus-graft clonal ratios. Analysis identified GvH clones in recipient marrow, with some appearing first in ileum or blood.

This clonotype originated in a human patient who received an intestinal transplant, so some T cells may come from the graft donor. This material consisted of bone marrow, taken 700 to 850 days after intestinal transplantation.

Here the CDR3 DNA reads TGCAGCGTTGACGAGGGGAGCACAGATACGCAGTATTTT. This codes for CSVDEGSTDTQYF. This chain links TRBV29-1 with TRBJ2-3; TRBD1 or TRBD2 may be the D gene (5 bases each). The length of the CDR3 is 13 residues. Germline values: CDR1 SQVTM, CDR2 ANQGSEA. V lost 3 bases and J lost 0, with 7 bases in between.